This TCR beta chain was sequenced in a study of blood T cell repertoires in COVID-19. Study details: Sites in the United States, Italy and Spain provided acute and convalescent COVID-19 samples. T cells, B-cell-depleted T cells, or PBMCs supplied cDNA or gDNA.

Losses at the gene ends were 3 bases for V and 4 bases for J; bases not matched to a gene: 5. The CDR3 is 14 amino acids. Germline CDR1 reads LNHDA; CDR2 reads SQIVND (reference sequence). Original analysis: Amplification from reference gene primers served as the basis for estimated nucleated cell counts. The assay was immunoSEQ multiplex PCR, and TCRdb's table has in-frame clones only and misses some. That table furnishes V, J and clone size, whereas the DNA furnished D and trimming. Of approximately 200,000 clones detected, approximately 90% appear once; the ten largest clones hold about 4.1%. This TCR was sampled from a man aged 50 to 59 with acute or convalescent COVID-19. The sample consisted of peripheral blood. The chain is built from TRBV19 and TRBJ1-1; 7 nucleotides line up with TRBD1. The CDR3 loop reads CASSIETGITEAFF. The CDR3 DNA sequence: TGTGCCAGTAGTATTGAGACAGGGATCACTGAAGCTTTCTTT.